Below are 4 T cell receptor beta chains sequenced from a single sample in a study of beta chain features in type 1 diabetes. Points from the study as a whole: Among patients with Type 1 diabetes, TCRB CDR3s were moderately but significantly shorter in every one of the four CD4+ subsets.

Expressed TCRB transcripts were sequenced because the isolated RNA had all been reverse transcribed beforehand. Method: immunoSEQ multiplex PCR; TCRdb's copy keeps in-frame clones and lacks some. The table shows more than 550,000 clones, with over 13% occurring only once. Antigens of these TCRs are unknown. Sequenced: naive CD4+ T cells from blood. The receptors stem from a young man with type 1 diabetes.

This clone was observed a handful of times. This chain joins TRBV7-2 and TRBJ2-5; TRBD2 matches 9 bases. Germline CDR1 and CDR2: SGHTA and FQGNSA. Trimming cost V 5 bases and J 4 bases; bases outside gene matches: 5. The CDR3 has 14 amino acids. DNA for the CDR3: TGTGCCAGCAGCCCGACTAGCGGTGGAGAGACCCAGTACTTC. Translated, it gives CASSPTSGGETQYF.

CDR3 coding DNA: TGCAGCGTTGAAGGTCGGGGGGGCACTGAAGCTTTCTTT. This codes for CSVEGRGGTEAFF. V and J are TRBV29-1 and TRBJ1-1, with D possibly being TRBD1 (5 bases). CDR1 is SQVTM and CDR2 is ANQGSEA in the germline V gene. CDR3 length equals 13 residues. Trimming stripped 1 base from V and 4 bases from J, with 10 bases between.

This clone showed up just a few times. Other nucleotide sequences from this sample produce the same CDR3. The chain combines TRBV7-2 with TRBJ2-1; the match to TRBD2 covers 7 bases. CDR3 length equals 15 residues. CDR1 is SGHTA, CDR2 FQGNSA, per germline. J gave up 4 bases and V 0 bases, and 3 bases lay outside the gene matches. CDR3 sequence reads: CASSLAASGYNEQFF. CDR3 nucleotides: TGTGCCAGCAGCTTAGCGGCTAGCGGTTACAATGAGCAGTTCTTC. The variable domain in full, completed from reference TRBV7-2 and TRBJ2-1, reads GAGVSQSPSNKVTEKGKDVELRCDPISGHTALYWYRQSLGQGLEFLIYFQGNSAPDKSGLPSDRFSAERTGGSVSTLTIQRTQQEDSAVYLCASSLAASGYNEQFFGPGTRLTVL.

This clone was observed a handful of times. The V and J genes are TRBV29-1 and TRBJ2-1; maybe TRBD2 (5 bases). Germline V gene lookup returns CDR1 SQVTM and CDR2 ANQGSEA. The CDR3 is made up of 14 amino acids. The V gene lost 3 bases and the J gene lost 7 bases, with 16 bases spanning the gap. Written as DNA, the CDR3 is TGCAGCGTTGAGCGGGCAAAGTCCTGGAATGAGCAGTTCTTC. Translation: CSVERAKSWNEQFF.